This TCR beta chain was profiled in a study of shared clonotypes between healthy human individuals. The protocol was immunoSEQ multiplex PCR, while the TCRdb copy is restricted to in-frame clones and leaves out a portion. The sample yields some 800,000 clones, approximately 92% seen once. This clone was observed a handful of times. Positive CCR7 selection of CD45RO-negative cells yielded the naive CD8 cells, and terminally differentiated effector memory CD45RA+ cells were excluded. Germline V gives CDR1 SEHNR, CDR2 FQNEAQ (reference sequence). This CDR3 is built from 16 residues. V dropped 1 base and J dropped 0 bases, with 11 bases sitting between them.

The chain carries TRBV7-9 and TRBJ2-3; D possibly corresponds to TRBD2 (5 bases). This TCR was recovered from a man younger than 45 in good health. Sequenced material: naive CD8+ T cells sorted from blood. CDR3 in DNA: TGTGCCAGCAGCTTAGGAGCGGTACTTAGCACAGATACGCAGTATTTT. Translating it yields CASSLGAVLSTDTQYF.